The 30 T cell receptor beta chains presented below share a single source sample, sequenced in a study of T cells in Graves' hyperthyroidism and ophthalmopathy (dated by TCRdb to the late 2010s). Libraries came from multiplex PCR. Sequencing was carried out with an Illumina HiSeq 2000. TCR beta CDR3 regions were amplified from RNA transcripts. A first-round RT-PCR of the TCR CDR3 used the HTBI primer set with the Qiagen OneStep RT-PCR kit. TCRdb applied fastp at Q25 and MiXCR to the public reads, then kept only in-frame beta chains. Rows merge per CDR3 protein into single entries with the most common DNA and genes. The table for this sample lists around 500,000 distinct CDR3 sequences; approximately 23% of them were counted only once. Of the sample, under 55% is held by the ten largest clones. Sequencing was performed on blood. These receptors were collected from a woman aged 70-85 years with Graves' ophthalmopathy.

At least ten counts were recorded for this clonotype. Here the CDR3 reads CASSLAGVDQPQHF. As DNA, the CDR3 is TGTGCCAGCAGTTTAGCTGGAGTCGATCAGCCCCAGCATTTT. The rearrangement joins TRBV27 to TRBJ1-5, with D unclear. There are 14 residues in the CDR3. With 2 bases removed from V and 5 bases from J, the gap between germline ends came to 10 bases. Per germline, CDR1 MNHEY and CDR2 SMNVEV (reference sequence).

The chain has TRBV12-3 or TRBV12-4 and TRBJ2-2; TRBD2 agrees at 8 bases. The V gene end was trimmed by 3 bases and the J gene end by 0 bases; junction bases not matched to a gene: 12. This CDR3 comprises 19 residues. CDR3 amino acids: CASSFVVGGRPSNTGELFF. In DNA, the CDR3 is TGTGCCAGCAGTTTTGTCGTGGGCGGGAGGCCATCGAACACCGGGGAGCTGTTTTTT.

About this clonotype itself: The CDR3 end shows no conserved phenylalanine or tryptophan, and so a read error is likely. This chain joins TRBV24-1 and TRBJ2-1, with unresolved D. The CDR3 runs to 13 residues. The germline V gene has CDR1 KGHDR and CDR2 SFDVKD. V lost 3 bases and J 2 bases, leaving 4 bases between the germline ends. The CDR3 protein is CATSDPPYNEQFL. As DNA, the CDR3 is TGTGCCACCAGTGATCCCCCCTACAATGAGCAGTTCCTC.

This chain links TRBV6-1 with TRBJ1-5; D is unclear. The V and J ends lost 4 bases and 0 bases respectively, with 7 bases between them. Germline V gene lookup returns CDR1 MNHNS and CDR2 SASEGT. The CDR3 totals 14 residues. The CDR3 reads CASSGDYSNQPQHF. CDR3 bases: TGTGCCAGCAGTGGAGATTATAGCAATCAGCCCCAGCATTTT.

The chain links TRBV10-3 to TRBJ1-2; a possible D gene is TRBD1 (6 bases). The CDR3 loop spans 11 amino acids. Germline CDR1 reads ENHRY; CDR2 reads SYGVKD. Trimming took off 3 bases at V and 8 bases at J, with 7 bases between the two ends. The DNA of the CDR3 is TGTGCCATCAGTGACAGGGGCGGCTACACCTTC. This encodes CAISDRGGYTF.

This clonotype was seen only a few times. V and J are TRBV12-3 or TRBV12-4 and TRBJ1-2; D is undetermined. This CDR3 has 13 amino acids. V was clipped by 5 bases and J by 7 bases, with 14 bases between them. The CDR3 sequence: CASSPSGRVGYTF. CDR3 DNA: TGTGCCAGCAGTCCTAGTGGGAGGGTTGGCTACACCTTC.

The V gene is TRBV9, the J gene TRBJ2-3; the D is unclear. Germline CDR1 SGDLS, CDR2 YYNGEE. Between the trimmed V and J ends, which lost 0 bases and 4 bases, there was a span of 12 bases. The CDR3 covers 15 residues. In nucleotides, the CDR3 is TGTGCCAGCAGCGTAGAAGGGTTGTCGGCAGATACGCAGTATTTT. It yields the protein CASSVEGLSADTQYF.

The chain couples TRBV20-1 to TRBJ1-1; D uncertain. The CDR3 covers 12 residues. Looked up from germline, CDR1 is DFQATT and CDR2 is SNEGSKA (reference sequence). Trimming left V 5 bases short and J 1 base short, with 8 bases between. The CDR3 here is CSAPWENTEAFF. CDR3 in DNA: TGCAGTGCTCCCTGGGAGAACACTGAAGCTTTCTTT.

In this sample, this clonotype turned up a few times. The rearrangement links TRBV12-3 or TRBV12-4 to TRBJ2-7, with no clear D. This CDR3 spans 13 amino acids. V lost 3 bases, J lost 6 bases, and 12 bases lay in between. The CDR3 nucleotides read TGTGCCAGCAGTTTTACAGTACCTGGCGAGCAGTACTTC. Translated: CASSFTVPGEQYF.

The table lists this clonotype with many counts. This chain connects TRBV28 to TRBJ2-2; tentative D call: TRBD2 (6 bases). The CDR3 loop spans 17 amino acids. Germline V gene lookup returns CDR1 MDHEN and CDR2 SYDVKM. The ends were cut back, 7 bases at V and 0 bases at J, with 18 bases in the middle. The CDR3 here is CASKLFWGGANTGELFF. The CDR3 DNA follows: TGTGCCAGCAAGCTCTTCTGGGGCGGGGCGAACACCGGGGAGCTGTTTTTT.

The V call is TRBV5-5, the J call TRBJ1-2; no clear D gene. Per the germline V gene, CDR1 is SGHKS and CDR2 is YYEKEE (reference sequence). With 0 bases removed from V and 2 bases from J, the gap between germline ends came to 8 bases. The CDR3 covers 14 residues. This chain's CDR3 is CASSLDRRNYGYTF. In nucleotides, the CDR3 is TGTGCCAGCAGCTTGGACAGAAGAAACTATGGCTACACCTTC. Drawing the rest from reference TRBV5-5 and TRBJ1-2, the complete variable domain is DAGVTQSPTHLIKTRGQQVTLRCSPISGHKSVSWYQQVLGQGPQFIFQYYEKEERGRGNFPDRFSARQFPNYSSELNVNALLLGDSALYLCASSLDRRNYGYTFGSGTRLTVV.

Many counts were recorded for this clonotype. The CDR3 nucleotides are TGCGCCAGCAGTGTTTCTGGGTACACTGAAGCTTTCTTT. This translates into CASSVSGYTEAFF. V and J are TRBV10-2 and TRBJ1-1; no clear D gene. V gave up 4 bases and J gave up 3 bases, with 9 bases separating them. The CDR3 contains 13 residues. Germline lookup yields CDR1 WSHSY and CDR2 SAAADI.

The rearrangement joins TRBV12-3 or TRBV12-4 to TRBJ2-7, with D perhaps being TRBD1 or TRBD2 (6 bases each). The V end was cut by 5 bases, the J end by 4 bases, with 15 bases between. This CDR3 has 14 residues. CDR3 amino acids: CASSPGGSRYEQYF. As DNA, the CDR3 is TGTGCCAGCAGTCCCGGGGGCTCCCGGTACGAGCAGTACTTC.

The rearrangement uses TRBV24-1 and TRBJ2-2; the match to TRBD2 covers 7 bases. Germline loops: CDR1 KGHDR, CDR2 SFDVKD. The CDR3 is made up of 14 amino acids. The V gene end was trimmed by 3 bases and the J gene end by 6 bases; junction bases not matched to a gene: 3. CDR3 residues: CATSDVGGSGELFF. DNA of the CDR3: TGTGCCACCAGTGATGTGGGAGGGTCCGGGGAGCTGTTTTTT.

The chain links TRBV12-3 or TRBV12-4 to TRBJ1-3, with TRBD1 as a possible D gene (5 bases). Trimming left V 7 bases short and J 0 bases short, with 10 bases between. The CDR3 runs 14 residues. The CDR3 DNA reads as TGTGCCAGCACCACAGGTAGCTCTGGAAACACCATATATTTT. Amino acids: CASTTGSSGNTIYF.

This clonotype was picked up many times. The chain has TRBV11-2 and TRBJ1-2, with 7 bases aligning to TRBD1. CDR3 length equals 14 residues. Germline loops: CDR1 SGHAT, CDR2 FQNNGV. The V and J ends lost 0 bases and 8 bases, in that order; junction bases with no gene match: 6. The CDR3 DNA is TGTGCCAGCAGCTTAGACAGGGGGAAGGACGGCTACACCTTC. Residues: CASSLDRGKDGYTF.

V gene TRBV2 combines with J gene TRBJ1-6; D gene ambiguous. The V gene's germline CDR1 is SNHLY and CDR2 FYNNEI. The CDR3 totals 15 residues. Trimming took 4 bases from V and 10 from J, leaving 17 bases between them. In DNA form, the CDR3 reads TGTGCCAGCAGTGCCGGATTGGGTGTGGGATCACCCCTCCACTTT. Encoded protein: CASSAGLGVGSPLHF.

The J gene is TRBJ1-1, the V gene TRBV15; TRBD1 matches 7 bases. The germline gives CDR1 LNHNV, CDR2 YYDKDF (reference sequence). The V segment lost 4 bases and the J segment 4 bases; nucleotides outside the gene matches: 9. The CDR3 sequence is 15 residues long. The CDR3 region has the DNA TGTGCCACCAGCACCCTGGGACAGTCTGCCACTGAAGCTTTCTTT. It encodes CATSTLGQSATEAFF.

This clonotype was found a few times. With only one base between it and a far larger clone, this is likely a read error. The gene calls are TRBV25-1 and TRBJ1-1; D call uncertain. Trimming stripped 2 bases from V and 0 bases from J, with 4 bases between. Germline V gene lookup returns CDR1 MGHDK and CDR2 SYGVNS. The CDR3 contains 13 residues. The DNA for the CDR3 is TGTGCCAGCAGTGAACGGGTGAACACTGAAGCTTTCTTT. Translated: CASSERVNTEAFF. The full variable domain, with the rest looked up from reference TRBV25-1 and TRBJ1-1, is EADIYQTPRYLVIGTGKKITLECSQTMGHDKMYWYQQDPGMELHLIHYSYGVNSTEKGDLSSESTVSRIRTEHFPLTLESARPSHTSQYLCASSERVNTEAFFGQGTRLTVV.

This clonotype was seen more than once but under ten times. The chain uses TRBV20-1 and TRBJ1-1; possibly TRBD1 for D (6 bases). Germline V gives CDR1 DFQATT, CDR2 SNEGSKA (reference sequence). This CDR3 comprises 16 residues. The V end lost 4 bases, the J end lost 2 bases, and 20 bases lay between the germline ends. DNA of the CDR3: TGCAGTGCTACCAATTACAGGAGGGGGGCCAACACTGAAGCTTTCTTT. Translating it yields CSATNYRRGANTEAFF.

This chain links TRBV20-1 with TRBJ1-5; TRBD1 is a possible D gene (5 bases). V was clipped by 3 bases and J by 3 bases, with 12 bases between them. Germline V gene data show CDR1 as DFQATT and CDR2 as SNEGSKA (reference sequence). The CDR3 totals 14 residues. The CDR3 here is CSARIGTSNQPQHF. The DNA of the CDR3 is TGCAGTGCTAGGATAGGGACTTCCAATCAGCCCCAGCATTTT.

The chain carries TRBV30 and TRBJ1-4; D not resolved. Trimming stripped 0 bases from V and 8 bases from J, with 13 bases between. CDR3 length: 14 amino acids. Germline V CDR1 and CDR2: GTSNPN, SVGIG (reference sequence). The CDR3 sequence is CAWSVLRGWEKLFF. CDR3 DNA sequence: TGTGCCTGGAGTGTACTGAGAGGTTGGGAAAAACTGTTTTTT.

This clonotype has a handful of counts. CDR3 protein: CAISEGLAGASDNEQFF. The CDR3 region has the DNA TGTGCCATCAGTGAAGGGCTAGCGGGAGCATCTGACAATGAGCAGTTCTTC. The chain uses TRBV10-3 and TRBJ2-1, with 10 positions matching TRBD2. The germline V gene encodes CDR1 ENHRY and CDR2 SYGVKD. With V trimmed by 3 bases and J by 5 bases, 10 bases remained unmatched. The CDR3 is 17 residues long.

In its sample, this clonotype was seen a few times. The chain is built from TRBV11-2 and TRBJ2-1, with D uncertain. Germline lookup yields CDR1 SGHAT and CDR2 FQNNGV. The CDR3 runs 12 residues. V gave up 3 bases and J gave up 6 bases, with 6 bases separating them. The CDR3 here is CASSFTSNEQFF. As DNA, the CDR3 is TGTGCCAGCAGCTTTACCTCCAATGAGCAGTTCTTC.

This sequence joins TRBV10-1 and TRBJ2-2; 8 positions match TRBD1. The CDR3 length is 16 residues. In germline, CDR1 is WNHNN, CDR2 SYGVQD (reference sequence). Trimming at V came to 3 bases and at J to 1 base, leaving 4 bases not matched to a gene. CDR3 nucleotides: TGCGCCAGCAGTGATCTAGGGACAGGGAACACCGGGGAGCTGTTTTTT. Translated, it gives CASSDLGTGNTGELFF.

This clonotype has ten or more counts. The V call is TRBV6-1, the J call TRBJ2-2; 8 positions match TRBD1. V was pared by 5 bases and J by 0 bases, with 5 bases of the junction left unmatched. Germline CDR1 reads MNHNS; CDR2 reads SASEGT. The CDR3 length is 16 residues. The CDR3 reads CASSIDRGANTGELFF. The CDR3 nucleotides are TGTGCCAGCAGTATCGACAGGGGCGCGAACACCGGGGAGCTGTTTTTT.

The gene calls are TRBV12-3 or TRBV12-4 and TRBJ2-1; 11 bases map to TRBD2. V lost 6 bases to trimming and J lost 10 bases; unmatched junction nucleotides: 14. The length of the CDR3 is 16 residues. CDR3 region: CASRTLGLADTGEQFF. In DNA, the CDR3 is TGTGCCAGCAGAACCTTGGGACTAGCGGATACGGGGGAGCAGTTCTTC.

This clonotype was observed many times. This chain joins TRBV11-2 and TRBJ1-1, with unresolved D. Germline CDR1 reads SGHAT; CDR2 reads FQNNGV. V lost 0 bases and J 0 bases, leaving 8 bases between the germline ends. This CDR3 has 15 amino acids. The CDR3 coding sequence is TGTGCCAGCAGCTTAGATTGGAACTTGAACACTGAAGCTTTCTTT. Residues: CASSLDWNLNTEAFF.

The genes are TRBV28 and TRBJ1-4; 9 bases are a match to TRBD1. Germline loops: CDR1 MDHEN, CDR2 SYDVKM. Trimming took 6 bases from V and 8 from J; bases not matched to a gene: 7. This CDR3 comprises 14 residues. CDR3 amino acids: CASSSGTGIEKLFF. The CDR3 DNA reads as TGTGCCAGCAGCTCCGGGACAGGGATAGAAAAACTGTTTTTT.

V and J are TRBV7-2 and TRBJ2-7, with D possibly being TRBD2 (5 bases). V lost 0 bases, J lost 4 bases, and 13 bases lay in between. The CDR3 is 15 amino acids. From germline, CDR1 is SGHTA and CDR2 FQGNSA. This chain's CDR3 is CASSLAGNSRYEQYF. The CDR3 DNA reads TGTGCCAGCAGCTTAGCCGGGAATTCCCGTTACGAGCAGTACTTC.